This TCR beta chain was retrieved from a study of T-cell reconstitution after alpha-beta-depleted transplantation in children. Researchers prepared the TCRbeta library using unique molecular identifiers, the study reports. MiXCR was run by TCRdb on the PCR reads, yielding one entry per CDR3 protein. The sample comprises fewer than 85,000 distinct CDR3 sequences, roughly 13% of which are singletons, and about 30% rests with the top ten. The CDR3 contains 13 residues. The V gene lost 4 bases and the J gene lost 3 bases, with 10 bases spanning the gap. Germline CDR1 reads LNHDA; CDR2 reads SQIVND (reference sequence).

This clonotype was sampled from a male patient between 2 and 9 years old who had a stem cell transplant for acute lymphoblastic leukemia, so the T cells may come from the graft donor. The starting material was PBMCs, mostly from graft donor cells, obtained 180 days after TCRalphabeta/CD19-depleted stem cell transplant. The gene calls are TRBV19 and TRBJ2-7; no definite D call. CDR3: CASSTTLVYEQYF. CDR3 nucleotide sequence: TGTGCCAGTAGTACAACTCTGGTCTACGAGCAGTACTTC.